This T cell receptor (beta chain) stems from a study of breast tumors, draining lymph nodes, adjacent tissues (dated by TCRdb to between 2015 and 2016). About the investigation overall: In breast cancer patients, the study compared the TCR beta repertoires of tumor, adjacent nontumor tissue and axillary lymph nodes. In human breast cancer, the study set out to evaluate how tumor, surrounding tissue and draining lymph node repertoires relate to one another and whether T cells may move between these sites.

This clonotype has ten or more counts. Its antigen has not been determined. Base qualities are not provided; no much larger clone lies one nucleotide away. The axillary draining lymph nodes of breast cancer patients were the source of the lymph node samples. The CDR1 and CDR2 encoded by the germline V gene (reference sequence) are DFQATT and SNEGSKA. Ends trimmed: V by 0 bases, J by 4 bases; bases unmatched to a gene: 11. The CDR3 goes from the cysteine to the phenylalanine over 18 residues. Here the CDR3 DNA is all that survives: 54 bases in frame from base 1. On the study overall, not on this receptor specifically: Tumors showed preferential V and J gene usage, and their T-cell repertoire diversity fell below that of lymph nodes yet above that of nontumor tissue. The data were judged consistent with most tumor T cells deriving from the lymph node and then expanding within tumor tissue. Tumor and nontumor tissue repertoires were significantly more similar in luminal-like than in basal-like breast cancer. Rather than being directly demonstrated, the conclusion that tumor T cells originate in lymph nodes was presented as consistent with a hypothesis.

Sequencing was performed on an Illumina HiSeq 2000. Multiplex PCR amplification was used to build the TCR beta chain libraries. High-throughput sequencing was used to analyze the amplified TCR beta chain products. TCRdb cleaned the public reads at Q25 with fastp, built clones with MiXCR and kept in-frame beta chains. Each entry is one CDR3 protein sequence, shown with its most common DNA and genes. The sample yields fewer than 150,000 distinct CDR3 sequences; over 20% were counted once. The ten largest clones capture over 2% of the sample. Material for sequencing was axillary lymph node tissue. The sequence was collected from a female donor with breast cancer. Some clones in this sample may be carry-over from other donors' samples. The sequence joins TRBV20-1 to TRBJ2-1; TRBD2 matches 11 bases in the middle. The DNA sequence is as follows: TGCAGTGCTAGAGATGCGGGACTAGCGGTTGGTTTTTACAATGAGCAGTTCTTC. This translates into CSARDAGLAVGFYNEQFF.